Below, 22 T cell receptor beta chains from the same sample are listed, as sequenced in a study of identical twins (dated by TCRdb to 2016 to 2017). Library prep was done by 5' RACE. Sequencing relied on an Illumina HiSeq 2000. In TCRdb, the public reads were trimmed at Q25 with fastp and aligned with MiXCR, with productive beta chains retained. Each entry is one CDR3 protein sequence, shown with its most common DNA and genes. Here the sample has about 890,000 distinct CDR3 sequences; around an eighth occur a single time. The ten largest clonotypes hold around 1.5% of the sample. These sequences were also reported in another study, on yellow fever vaccine responses in identical twins.

Sequenced input: PBMCs. The receptors stem from a woman aged 18-35 years in good health.

This chain connects TRBV12-3 or TRBV12-4 to TRBJ1-2; D remains unclear. The CDR3 is made up of 12 amino acids. V lost 4 bases and J 2 bases, leaving 5 bases between the germline ends. The CDR3 DNA is TGTGCCAGCAGTTACTACAACTATGGCTACACCTTC. Translated, it gives CASSYYNYGYTF.

The chain joins TRBV24-1 to TRBJ2-3; 7 bases are a match to TRBD1. CDR1 and CDR2 from the germline V gene are KGHDR and SFDVKD. V trimming: 3 bases; J trimming: 1 base; junction bases outside the gene matches: 6. The CDR3 runs to 16 residues. For the CDR3, the DNA is TGTGCCACCAGTGATCAGCGAGGGGGCGGCACAGATACGCAGTATTTT. It encodes CATSDQRGGGTDTQYF.

This clonotype has at least ten counts. This rearrangement joins TRBV18 to TRBJ2-7; unclear D gene. V gave up 2 bases and J gave up 3 bases, with 8 bases separating them. The CDR3 extends over 13 amino acids. Germline V lookup: CDR1 KGHSH, CDR2 LQKENI. The CDR3 DNA follows: TGTGCCAGCTCACCAAACCACTTCTACGAGCAGTACTTC. This translates into CASSPNHFYEQYF. The whole variable domain, remainder taken from reference TRBV18 and TRBJ2-7, is NAGVMQNPRHLVRRRGQEARLRCSPMKGHSHVYWYRQLPEEGLKFMVYLQKENIIDESGMPKERFSAEFPKEGPSILRIQQVVRGDSAAYFCASSPNHFYEQYFGPGTRLTVT.

This chain joins TRBV3-1 and TRBJ2-7; tentatively, D is TRBD2 (6 bases). The germline V gene has CDR1 LGHDT and CDR2 YNNKEL (reference sequence). This CDR3 has 14 amino acids. V lost 6 bases to trimming and J lost 2 bases, with 14 bases between them. This CDR3 reads CASSTRGTTYEQYF. CDR3 in DNA: TGTGCCAGCAGTACGCGGGGCACCACCTACGAGCAGTACTTC.

The V and J genes are TRBV20-1 and TRBJ2-1; D unresolved. Trimming stripped 2 bases from V and 2 bases from J, with 7 bases between. This CDR3 has 13 amino acids. Per germline, CDR1 DFQATT and CDR2 SNEGSKA (reference sequence). The CDR3 region has the DNA TGCAGTGCTAGAAGTGGGACCTACAATGAGCAGTTCTTC. It encodes CSARSGTYNEQFF.

The table lists this clonotype with many counts. This chain links TRBV6-1 with TRBJ2-3, with 8 bases lining up with TRBD2. With 6 bases clipped from V and 2 bases from J, the junction kept 13 bases outside the gene matches. This CDR3 comprises 17 residues. Per the germline V gene, CDR1 is MNHNS and CDR2 is SASEGT. The DNA for the CDR3 is TGTGCCAGCAGCAAGGAAATTAGCGGGGTCTTCACAGATACGCAGTATTTT. Translation gives CASSKEISGVFTDTQYF.

In regard to this clonotype: One end of the junction does not line up with germline, which may come from a read error. This chain connects TRBV3-1 to TRBJ1-6, with 7 bases lining up with TRBD1. There are 18 residues in the CDR3. Germline V lookup: CDR1 LGHDT, CDR2 YNNKEL (reference sequence). The CDR3 DNA follows: TGTGCCAGCAGCGACGGGACAGTTCGAACCTCCTGTAATTCACCCCTCCACTTT. Residues: CASSDGTVRTSCNSPLHF.

The chain is built from TRBV7-9 and TRBJ2-3, with D perhaps TRBD2 (5 bases). Germline lookup yields CDR1 SEHNR and CDR2 FQNEAQ (reference sequence). This CDR3 comprises 14 residues. V was trimmed by 1 base and J by 5 bases, leaving 10 bases between them. In nucleotides, the CDR3 is TGTGCCAGCAGCTTAGAGGGAGTGGGAGATACGCAGTATTTT. Its translation: CASSLEGVGDTQYF.

This clonotype has at least ten counts. J is TRBJ2-1 and V is TRBV29-1; D is unresolved. This CDR3 has 14 amino acids. V shed 8 bases and J shed 0 bases, with 14 bases lying between them. The germline CDR1 and CDR2 sequences are SQVTM and ANQGSEA. CDR3: CSQTGSGSYNEQFF. The CDR3, as DNA: TGCAGCCAGACCGGGTCGGGCTCCTACAATGAGCAGTTCTTC.

This clonotype was seen a handful of times. The J gene is TRBJ2-1, the V gene TRBV20-1; 10 bases are a match to TRBD2. Germline lookup yields CDR1 DFQATT and CDR2 SNEGSKA (reference sequence). Unmatched junction bases numbered 6, after V lost 3 bases and J lost 1 base. This CDR3 is built from 16 residues. The CDR3 reads CSASLAGVGSYNEQFF. The CDR3 DNA is TGCAGTGCTAGTCTAGCGGGAGTAGGATCCTACAATGAGCAGTTCTTC.

This clonotype has just a few counts. This chain connects TRBV12-5 to TRBJ2-3, with D unclear. CDR1 is LGHNT and CDR2 is FRNRAP in the germline V gene. V was clipped by 7 bases and J by 2 bases, with 7 bases between them. The CDR3 is 12 amino acids. CDR3 coding DNA: TGTGCTAGTGAAAGGCCCACAGATACGCAGTATTTT. Its translation is CASERPTDTQYF.

This clonotype was seen a few times. The chain employs TRBV12-3 or TRBV12-4 and TRBJ1-5; 7 bases map to TRBD1. The CDR3 is made up of 13 amino acids. J gave up 11 bases and V 1 base, and 5 bases lay outside the gene matches. The CDR3 sequence: CASSLGLQGTQHF. CDR3 in DNA: TGTGCCAGCAGTTTAGGTTTACAGGGGACCCAGCATTTT.

The chain recombines TRBV3-1 with TRBJ1-1, with TRBD1 identical over 8 bases. This CDR3 is 15 amino acids long. The V gene's germline CDR1 is LGHDT and CDR2 YNNKEL (reference sequence). V lost 1 base, J lost 6 bases, and 7 bases stayed unmatched. The CDR3 nucleotides are TGTGCCAGCAGCCAAGGGACAGGGAAGATAGCTGAAGCTTTCTTT. This translates into CASSQGTGKIAEAFF.

V and J are TRBV28 and TRBJ2-6; D call uncertain. The germline gives CDR1 MDHEN, CDR2 SYDVKM. The CDR3 is 15 amino acids. Trimming pared 3 bases from V and 2 bases from J, leaving 8 bases between. The CDR3 region is CASSFLTPGANVLTF. The CDR3 coding sequence is TGTGCCAGCAGTTTTCTAACTCCTGGGGCCAACGTCCTGACTTTC. Supplemented by reference TRBV28 and TRBJ2-6, the full variable domain reads DVKVTQSSRYLVKRTGEKVFLECVQDMDHENMFWYRQDPGLGLRLIYFSYDVKMKEKGDIPEGYSVSREKKERFSLILESASTNQTSMYLCASSFLTPGANVLTFGAGSRLTVL.

The chain uses TRBV5-1 and TRBJ2-5; 11 nucleotides agree with TRBD2. V lost 4 bases and J lost 3; bases outside the gene matches: 11. Germline V gene sequence: CDR1 SGHRS, CDR2 YFSETQ. This CDR3 has 17 amino acids. For the CDR3, the DNA is TGCGCCAGCAGCCCATTTAAGACTAGCGGGGAGAAAGAGACCCAGTACTTC. Its translation: CASSPFKTSGEKETQYF.

This clonotype was detected only a few times. V usage is TRBV10-3 and J usage is TRBJ2-7; a weak D match, TRBD1 (6 bases). The CDR3 is 16 amino acids. Germline CDR1 and CDR2: ENHRY and SYGVKD. V lost 0 bases and J lost 4, with 16 bases in between. CDR3 sequence reads: CAISESVEDRSYEQYV. DNA of the CDR3: TGTGCCATCAGTGAGTCGGTGGAGGACAGATCTTACGAGCAGTACGTC.

The CDR3 is CASSDGGLAGGRWSYEQYF. The CDR3 coding sequence is TGCGCCAGCAGTGATGGGGGACTAGCGGGAGGAAGGTGGTCCTACGAGCAGTACTTC. The chain recombines TRBV10-2 with TRBJ2-7, with 15 nucleotides matching TRBD2. Germline values: CDR1 WSHSY, CDR2 SAAADI. V lost 3 bases to trimming and J lost 1 base; unmatched junction nucleotides: 10. The CDR3 sequence is 19 residues long.

This clonotype has more than one count but fewer than ten. The chain combines TRBV20-1 with TRBJ2-1, with 13 bases fitting TRBD2. The V gene's germline CDR1 is DFQATT and CDR2 SNEGSKA (reference sequence). There are 12 residues in the CDR3. J gave up 9 bases and V 7 bases, and 3 bases lay outside the gene matches. In nucleotides, the CDR3 is TGCAGTGAGCGGACTAGCGGGAGTGAGCAGTTCTTC. Translation: CSERTSGSEQFF.

This clonotype was observed a handful of times. The gene calls are TRBV28 and TRBJ2-7, with 9 bases aligning to TRBD2. V shed 5 bases, J shed 2 bases, and the junction held 4 bases outside the gene matches. Germline V gene lookup returns CDR1 MDHEN and CDR2 SYDVKM. This CDR3 comprises 14 residues. The CDR3 loop reads CASSQLAGAYEQYF. The CDR3 nucleotides are TGTGCCAGCAGTCAACTAGCGGGTGCCTACGAGCAGTACTTC.

This clonotype came up many times. The genes are TRBV5-1 and TRBJ2-2; TRBD1 agrees at 7 bases. The length of the CDR3 is 17 residues. V dropped 4 bases and J dropped 6; count of bases not matched to a gene: 15. Germline CDR1 and CDR2: SGHRS and YFSETQ. The CDR3 spells CASSNQRQGSLSGELFF. CDR3 coding DNA: TGCGCCAGCAGCAACCAAAGACAGGGTAGCTTGTCCGGGGAGCTGTTTTTT.

The rearrangement joins TRBV20-1 to TRBJ2-7; D gene uncertain. Germline V gene sequence: CDR1 DFQATT, CDR2 SNEGSKA (reference sequence). This CDR3 is built from 13 residues. The V and J ends lost 3 bases and 3 bases respectively, with 12 bases between them. For the CDR3, the DNA is TGCAGTGCTAGCGGCAGACTTGACTACGAGCAGTACGTC. Encoded protein: CSASGRLDYEQYV.

This clonotype has only a few counts. The chain is built from TRBV7-7 and TRBJ2-5, with D tentatively TRBD1 (6 bases). The V gene's germline CDR1 is SSHAT and CDR2 FNYEAQ (reference sequence). V was clipped by 6 bases and J by 2 bases, with 16 bases between them. The CDR3 runs to 15 residues. The chain's CDR3 is CASSTGQNRQETQYF. The CDR3 coding sequence is TGTGCCAGCAGTACTGGACAGAACCGTCAAGAGACCCAGTACTTC.